Given below is one T cell receptor (beta chain) in context. Authors' data handling: Amplifying reference gene primers gave estimates of nucleated cell counts. Clones were read by immunoSEQ multiplex PCR, and TCRdb kept only the in-frame ones, dropping some. V and J calls and clone size are as listed in that table; D and trimming were resolved from the DNA. The table shows some 300,000 clones, with more than 75% occurring only once. The germline gives CDR1 SGHVS, CDR2 FNYEAQ. CDR3 length: 15 amino acids. V gave up 3 bases and J gave up 4 bases; unmatched junction bases: 7. This entry is derived from a study of blood T cell repertoires in COVID-19. Study overall: Samples representing acute and convalescent COVID-19 were sourced from the United States, Italy and Spain. PBMCs, B-cell-depleted T cells, or T cells were the source of the cDNA or gDNA that made up the material.

The sample was peripheral blood. The origin of this receptor is a man in his 70s with acute or convalescent COVID-19. V usage is TRBV7-6 and J usage is TRBJ2-7; 9 bases map to TRBD1. CDR3 loop: CASSFSDRGSYEQYF. The CDR3 DNA is TGTGCCAGCAGCTTCTCGGACAGGGGATCGTACGAGCAGTACTTC.